This TCR beta chain was sequenced in a study of cytomegalovirus exposure and HLA in healthy donors. Study findings and constraints: In an earlier analysis, about 87% or about 30%: the productive usage of most TCR beta V segments.

Donors were ostensibly healthy at sampling, although undocumented immune exposures were probable. Germline CDR1 is SGHTA and CDR2 is FQGNSA. This CDR3 is built from 17 residues. Unmatched junction bases numbered 3, after V lost 5 bases and J lost 0 bases. PCR primers comprised 60 Vbeta and 13 Jbeta primers. This table comes from immunoSEQ multiplex PCR, and its TCRdb copy is limited to in-frame clones, with some not included. The table for this sample gives roughly 120,000 clones. Remarks on this clone: What it binds is not known.

The chain carries TRBV7-2 and TRBJ2-6, with TRBD2 matching over 11 bases. This receptor was obtained from a man younger than 40 in good health and CMV-seronegative. The sample comprised PBMCs. CDR3: CASSGGLADSGANVLTF. The CDR3 region has the DNA TGTGCCAGCAGCGGGGGACTAGCGGACTCTGGGGCCAACGTCCTGACTTTC.